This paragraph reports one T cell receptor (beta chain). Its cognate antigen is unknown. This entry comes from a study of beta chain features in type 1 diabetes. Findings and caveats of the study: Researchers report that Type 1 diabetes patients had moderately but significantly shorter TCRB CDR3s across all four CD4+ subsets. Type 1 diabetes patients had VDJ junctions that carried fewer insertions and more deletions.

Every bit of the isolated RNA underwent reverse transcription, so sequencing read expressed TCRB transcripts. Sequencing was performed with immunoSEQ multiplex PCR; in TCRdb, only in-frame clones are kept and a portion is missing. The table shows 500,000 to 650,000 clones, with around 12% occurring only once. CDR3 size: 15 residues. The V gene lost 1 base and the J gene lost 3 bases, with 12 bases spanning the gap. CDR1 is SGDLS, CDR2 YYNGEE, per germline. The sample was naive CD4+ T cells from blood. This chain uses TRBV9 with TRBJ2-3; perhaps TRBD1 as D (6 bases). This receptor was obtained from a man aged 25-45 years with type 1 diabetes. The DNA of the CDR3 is TGTGCCAGCAGCGTAAGTAGACAGGCGACAGATACGCAGTATTTT. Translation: CASSVSRQATDTQYF.